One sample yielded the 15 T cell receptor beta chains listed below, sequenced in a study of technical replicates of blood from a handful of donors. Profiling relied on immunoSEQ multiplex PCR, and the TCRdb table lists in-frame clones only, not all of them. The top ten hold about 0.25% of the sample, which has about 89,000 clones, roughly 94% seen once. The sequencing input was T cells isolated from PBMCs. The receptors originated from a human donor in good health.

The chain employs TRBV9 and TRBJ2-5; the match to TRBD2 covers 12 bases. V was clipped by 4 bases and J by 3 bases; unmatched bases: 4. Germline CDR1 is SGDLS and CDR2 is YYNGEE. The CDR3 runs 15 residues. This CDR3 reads CASSPRLAGEETQYF. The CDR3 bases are TGTGCCAGCAGCCCCCGACTAGCGGGGGAAGAGACCCAGTACTTC.

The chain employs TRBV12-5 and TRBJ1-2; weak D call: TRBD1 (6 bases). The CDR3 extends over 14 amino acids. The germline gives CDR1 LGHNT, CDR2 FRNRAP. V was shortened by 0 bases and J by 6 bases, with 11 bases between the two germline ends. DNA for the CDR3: TGTGCTAGTGGTTTGGTAAACAGGGCGGATGGCTACACCTTC. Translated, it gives CASGLVNRADGYTF.

DNA of the CDR3: TGTGCCAGCACTCTCGAGGGAAATCAGCCCCAGCATTTT. The encoded protein is CASTLEGNQPQHF. This chain links TRBV6-1 with TRBJ1-5; D uncertain. This CDR3 contains 13 residues. CDR1 and CDR2 from the germline V gene are MNHNS and SASEGT. Trimming removed 7 bases at V and 4 bases at J, with 11 bases between.

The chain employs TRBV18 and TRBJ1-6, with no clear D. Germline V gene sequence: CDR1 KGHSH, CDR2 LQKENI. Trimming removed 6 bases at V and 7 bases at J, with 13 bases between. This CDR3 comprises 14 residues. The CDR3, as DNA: TGTGCCAGCTCCCTGAGCCCAAAAAATTCACCCCTCCACTTT. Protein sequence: CASSLSPKNSPLHF.

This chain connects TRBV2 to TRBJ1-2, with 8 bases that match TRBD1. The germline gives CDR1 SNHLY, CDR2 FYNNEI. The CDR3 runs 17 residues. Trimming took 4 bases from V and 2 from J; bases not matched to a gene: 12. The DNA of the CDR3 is TGTGCCAGCAGTGGAGCACCCTGGACAGGGATAAACTATGGCTACACCTTC. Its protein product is CASSGAPWTGINYGYTF.

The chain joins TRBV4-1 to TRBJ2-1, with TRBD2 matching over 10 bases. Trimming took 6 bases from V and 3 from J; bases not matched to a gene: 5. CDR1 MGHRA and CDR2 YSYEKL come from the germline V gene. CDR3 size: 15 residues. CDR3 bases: TGCGCCAGCAGTCTTGCTAGCGGGAGCTACAATGAGCAGTTCTTC. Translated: CASSLASGSYNEQFF.

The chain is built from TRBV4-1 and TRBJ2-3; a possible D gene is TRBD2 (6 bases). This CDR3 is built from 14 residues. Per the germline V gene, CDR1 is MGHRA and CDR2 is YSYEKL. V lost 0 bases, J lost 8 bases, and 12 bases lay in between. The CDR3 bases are TGCGCCAGCAGCCAAGAGGAACTGGGGGGTACGCAGTATTTT. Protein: CASSQEELGGTQYF.

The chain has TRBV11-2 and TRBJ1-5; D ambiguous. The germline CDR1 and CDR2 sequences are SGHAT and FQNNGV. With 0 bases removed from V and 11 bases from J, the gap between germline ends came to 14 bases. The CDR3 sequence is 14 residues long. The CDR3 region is CASSLEKSGGSQHF. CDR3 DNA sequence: TGTGCCAGCAGCTTAGAAAAATCCGGCGGATCCCAGCATTTT.

The CDR3 reads CASSLAGIEQYF. The CDR3 nucleotides are TGCGCCAGCAGCTTGGCAGGGATCGAGCAGTACTTC. This chain links TRBV5-1 with TRBJ2-7; D might be TRBD1 (5 bases). Germline V gives CDR1 SGHRS, CDR2 YFSETQ. The CDR3 has 12 amino acids. V lost 0 bases and J lost 6, with 7 bases in between.

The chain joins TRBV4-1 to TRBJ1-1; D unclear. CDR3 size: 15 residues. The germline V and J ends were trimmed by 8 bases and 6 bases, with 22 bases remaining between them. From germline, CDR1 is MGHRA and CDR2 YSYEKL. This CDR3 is CASRVTFGEQAEAFF. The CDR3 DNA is TGCGCCAGCCGAGTAACCTTCGGAGAACAAGCTGAAGCTTTCTTT.

The CDR3 reads CASKSGRGGLPQHF. CDR3 in DNA: TGTGCCAGTAAATCTGGCCGCGGTGGTCTGCCCCAGCATTTT. J is TRBJ1-5 and V is TRBV19, with D hard to call. The CDR3 runs 14 residues. V shed 7 bases and J shed 9 bases, with 19 bases lying between them. CDR1 is LNHDA and CDR2 is SQIVND in the germline V gene (reference sequence).

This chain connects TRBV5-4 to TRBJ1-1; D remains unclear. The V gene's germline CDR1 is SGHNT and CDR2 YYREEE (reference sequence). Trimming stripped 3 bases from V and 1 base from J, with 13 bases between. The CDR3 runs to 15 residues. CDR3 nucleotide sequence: TGTGCCAGCAGCTCGGGGTGGGTCGGGAACACTGAAGCTTTCTTT. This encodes CASSSGWVGNTEAFF.

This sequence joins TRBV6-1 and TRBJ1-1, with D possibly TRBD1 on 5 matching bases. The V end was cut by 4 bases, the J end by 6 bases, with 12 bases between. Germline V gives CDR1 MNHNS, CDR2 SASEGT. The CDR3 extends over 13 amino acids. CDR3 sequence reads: CASSVQGWSEAFF. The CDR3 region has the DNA TGTGCCAGCAGTGTCCAGGGTTGGTCTGAAGCTTTCTTT.

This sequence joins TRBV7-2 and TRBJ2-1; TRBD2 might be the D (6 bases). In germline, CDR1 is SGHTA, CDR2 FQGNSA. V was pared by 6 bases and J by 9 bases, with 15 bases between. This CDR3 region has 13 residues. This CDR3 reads CASSHYGGLEQFF. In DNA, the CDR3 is TGTGCCAGCAGTCACTACGGGGGACTTGAGCAGTTCTTC. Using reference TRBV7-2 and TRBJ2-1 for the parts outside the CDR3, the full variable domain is GAGVSQSPSNKVTEKGKDVELRCDPISGHTALYWYRQSLGQGLEFLIYFQGNSAPDKSGLPSDRFSAERTGGSVSTLTIQRTQQEDSAVYLCASSHYGGLEQFFGPGTRLTVL.

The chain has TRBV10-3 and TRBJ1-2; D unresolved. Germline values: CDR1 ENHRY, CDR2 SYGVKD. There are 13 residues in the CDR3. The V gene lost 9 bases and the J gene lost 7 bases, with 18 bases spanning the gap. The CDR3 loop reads CAIEGGEAGGYTF. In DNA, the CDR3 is TGTGCCATAGAGGGCGGCGAGGCTGGTGGCTACACCTTC.